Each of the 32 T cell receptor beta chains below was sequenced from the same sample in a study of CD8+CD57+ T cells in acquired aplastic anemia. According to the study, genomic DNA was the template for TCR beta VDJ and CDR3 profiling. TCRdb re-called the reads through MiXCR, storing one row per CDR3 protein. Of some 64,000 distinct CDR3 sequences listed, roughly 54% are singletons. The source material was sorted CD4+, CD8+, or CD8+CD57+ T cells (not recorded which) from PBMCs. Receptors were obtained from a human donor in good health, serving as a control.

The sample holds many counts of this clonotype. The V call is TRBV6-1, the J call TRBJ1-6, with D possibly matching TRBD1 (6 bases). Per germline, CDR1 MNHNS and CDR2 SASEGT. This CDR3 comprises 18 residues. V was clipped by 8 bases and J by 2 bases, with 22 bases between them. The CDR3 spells CASPARGRDPTYNSPLHF. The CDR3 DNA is TGTGCCAGCCCCGCGAGGGGGAGGGATCCGACCTATAATTCACCCCTCCACTTT.

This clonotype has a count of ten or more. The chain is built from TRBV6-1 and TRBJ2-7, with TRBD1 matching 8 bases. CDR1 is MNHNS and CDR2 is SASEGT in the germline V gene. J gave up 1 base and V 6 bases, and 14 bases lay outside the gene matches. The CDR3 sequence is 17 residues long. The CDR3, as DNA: TGTGCCAGCAGCAGGACAGGGCTTACTTTTGTGTCCTACGAGCAGTACTTC. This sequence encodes CASSRTGLTFVSYEQYF.

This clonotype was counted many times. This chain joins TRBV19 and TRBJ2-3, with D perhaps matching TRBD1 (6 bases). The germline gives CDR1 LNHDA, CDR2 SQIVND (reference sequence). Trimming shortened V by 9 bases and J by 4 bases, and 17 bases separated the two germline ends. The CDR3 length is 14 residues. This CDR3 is CASRTGFWADTQYF. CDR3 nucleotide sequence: TGTGCCAGCCGTACAGGGTTTTGGGCAGATACGCAGTATTTT.

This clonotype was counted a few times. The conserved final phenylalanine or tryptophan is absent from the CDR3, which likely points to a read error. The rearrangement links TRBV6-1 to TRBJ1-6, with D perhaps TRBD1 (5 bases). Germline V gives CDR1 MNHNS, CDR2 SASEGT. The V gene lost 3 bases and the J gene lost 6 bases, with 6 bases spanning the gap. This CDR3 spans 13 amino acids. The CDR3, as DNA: TGTGCCAGCAGTGAGGGGGGTAATTCACCCCTCCACCTT. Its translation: CASSEGGNSPLHL.

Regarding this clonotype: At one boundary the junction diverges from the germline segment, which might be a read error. The CDR3 bases are TGTGCCAGTAGTGTAGGACTAGCGGGAGGTACAGATACGCAGTATTTT. It yields the protein CASSVGLAGGTDTQYF. The V gene is TRBV2, the J gene TRBJ2-3, with TRBD2 identical over 14 bases. The CDR3 has 16 residues. Germline CDR1 SNHLY, CDR2 FYNNEI.

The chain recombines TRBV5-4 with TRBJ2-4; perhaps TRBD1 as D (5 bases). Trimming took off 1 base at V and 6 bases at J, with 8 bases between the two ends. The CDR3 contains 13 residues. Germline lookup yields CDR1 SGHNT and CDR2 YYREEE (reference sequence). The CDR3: CASSLSTGNIQYF. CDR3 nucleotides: TGTGCCAGCAGCTTGTCTACAGGAAACATTCAGTACTTC.

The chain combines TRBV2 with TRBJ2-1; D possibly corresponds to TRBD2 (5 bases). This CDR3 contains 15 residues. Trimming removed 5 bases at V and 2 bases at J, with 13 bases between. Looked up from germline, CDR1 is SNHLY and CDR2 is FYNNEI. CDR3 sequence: CASSSTGITYNEQFF. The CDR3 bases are TGTGCCAGCAGTTCCACCGGGATCACCTACAATGAGCAGTTCTTC.

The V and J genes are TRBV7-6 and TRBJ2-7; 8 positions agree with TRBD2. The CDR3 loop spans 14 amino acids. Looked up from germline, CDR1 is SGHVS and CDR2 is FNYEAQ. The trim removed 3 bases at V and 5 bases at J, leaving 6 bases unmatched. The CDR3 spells CASSLAGGLDEQYF. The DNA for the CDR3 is TGTGCCAGCAGCTTGGCGGGGGGACTTGACGAGCAGTACTTC.

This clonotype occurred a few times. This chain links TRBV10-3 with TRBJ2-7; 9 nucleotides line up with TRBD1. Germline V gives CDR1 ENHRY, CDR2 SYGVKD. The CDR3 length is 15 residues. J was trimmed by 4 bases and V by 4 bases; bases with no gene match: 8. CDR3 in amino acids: CAISGQDRGIYEQYF. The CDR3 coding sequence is TGTGCCATCAGTGGACAAGACAGGGGGATTTACGAGCAGTACTTC.

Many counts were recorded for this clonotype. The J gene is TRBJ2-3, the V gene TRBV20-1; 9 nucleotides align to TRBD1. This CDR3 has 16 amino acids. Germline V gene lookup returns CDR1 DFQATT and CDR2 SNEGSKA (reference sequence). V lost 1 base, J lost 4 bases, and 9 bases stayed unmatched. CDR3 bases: TGCAGTGCTAGAGGATCCCGGGACAGGGTCCCAGATACGCAGTATTTT. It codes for CSARGSRDRVPDTQYF.

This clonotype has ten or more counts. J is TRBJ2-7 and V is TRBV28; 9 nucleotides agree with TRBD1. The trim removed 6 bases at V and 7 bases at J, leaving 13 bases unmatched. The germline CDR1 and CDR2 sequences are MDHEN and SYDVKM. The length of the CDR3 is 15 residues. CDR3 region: CASRNTQGASGEQYF. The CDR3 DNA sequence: TGTGCCAGCAGGAATACACAGGGGGCATCGGGGGAGCAGTACTTC.

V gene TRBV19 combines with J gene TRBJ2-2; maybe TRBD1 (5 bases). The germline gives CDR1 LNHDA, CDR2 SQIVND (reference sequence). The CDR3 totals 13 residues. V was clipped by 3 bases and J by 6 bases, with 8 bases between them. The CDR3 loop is CASSMTEPGELFF. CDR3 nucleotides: TGTGCCAGTAGTATGACAGAGCCCGGGGAGCTGTTTTTT.

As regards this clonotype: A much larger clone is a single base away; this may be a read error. CDR3 residues: CASRGETSGKGKSYNEQFF. DNA of the CDR3: TGTGCCAGCAGGGGGGAGACTAGCGGGAAGGGGAAGTCCTACAATGAGCAGTTCTTC. The chain links TRBV12-1 to TRBJ2-1; TRBD2 is the table's D call and was not checked against the DNA. TRBV12-1 is a recognized pseudogene. CDR3 length: 19 amino acids.

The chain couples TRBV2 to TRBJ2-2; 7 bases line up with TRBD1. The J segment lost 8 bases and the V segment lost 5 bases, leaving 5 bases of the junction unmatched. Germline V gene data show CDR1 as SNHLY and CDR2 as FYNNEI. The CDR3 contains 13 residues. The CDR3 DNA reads TGTGCCAGCAGTCACAGGGGTGGGGGGGAGCTGTTTTTT. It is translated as CASSHRGGGELFF.

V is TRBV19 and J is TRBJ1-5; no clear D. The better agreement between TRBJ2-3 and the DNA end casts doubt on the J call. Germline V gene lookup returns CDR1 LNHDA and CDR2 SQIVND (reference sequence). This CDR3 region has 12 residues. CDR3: CASSIAAQPQYF. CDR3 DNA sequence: TGTGCCAGTAGTATAGCCGCTCAGCCCCAGTATTTT.

The CDR3 loop reads CASSEILASGRSKQFF. The CDR3 DNA follows: TGTGCCAGCAGTGAAATCCTGGCTAGCGGGAGATCCAAGCAGTTCTTC. This chain uses TRBV2 with TRBJ2-1; 10 bases agree with TRBD2. In germline, CDR1 is SNHLY, CDR2 FYNNEI. V was clipped by 2 bases and J by 11 bases; unmatched bases: 12. The CDR3 is made up of 16 amino acids.

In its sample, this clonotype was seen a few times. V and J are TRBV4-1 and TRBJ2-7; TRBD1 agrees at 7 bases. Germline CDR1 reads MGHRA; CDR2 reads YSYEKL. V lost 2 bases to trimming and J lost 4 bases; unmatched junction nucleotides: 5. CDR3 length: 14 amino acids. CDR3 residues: CASSQYRTGYEQYF. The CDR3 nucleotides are TGCGCCAGCAGCCAATACCGGACAGGATACGAGCAGTACTTC.

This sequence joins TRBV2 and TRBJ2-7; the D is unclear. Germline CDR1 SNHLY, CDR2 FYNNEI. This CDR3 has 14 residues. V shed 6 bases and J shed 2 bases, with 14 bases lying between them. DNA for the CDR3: TGTGCCAGCAGGACCGAACTAACGACCTACGAGCAGTACTTC. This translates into CASRTELTTYEQYF.

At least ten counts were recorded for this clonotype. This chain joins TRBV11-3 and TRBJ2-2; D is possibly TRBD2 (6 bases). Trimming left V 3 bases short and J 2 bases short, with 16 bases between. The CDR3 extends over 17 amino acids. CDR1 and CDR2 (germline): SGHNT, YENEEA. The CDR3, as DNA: TGTGCCAGCAGCTTCCGGAGCGGGCAGAAAAACACCGGGGAGCTGTTTTTT. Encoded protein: CASSFRSGQKNTGELFF.

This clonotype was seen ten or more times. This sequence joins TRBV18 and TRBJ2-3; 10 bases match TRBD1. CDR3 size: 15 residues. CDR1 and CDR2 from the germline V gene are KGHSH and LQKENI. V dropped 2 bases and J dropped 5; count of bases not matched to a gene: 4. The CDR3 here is CASSPGTGVRDTQYF. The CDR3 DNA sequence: TGTGCCAGCTCACCAGGGACAGGGGTCAGAGATACGCAGTATTTT. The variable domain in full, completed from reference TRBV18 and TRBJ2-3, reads NAGVMQNPRHLVRRRGQEARLRCSPMKGHSHVYWYRQLPEEGLKFMVYLQKENIIDESGMPKERFSAEFPKEGPSILRIQQVVRGDSAAYFCASSPGTGVRDTQYFGPGTRLTVL.

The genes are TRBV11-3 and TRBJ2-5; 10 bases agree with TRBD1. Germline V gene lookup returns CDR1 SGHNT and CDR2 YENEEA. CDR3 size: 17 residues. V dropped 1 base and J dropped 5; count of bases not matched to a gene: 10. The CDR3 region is CASSLALGTGEVETQYF. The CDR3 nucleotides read TGTGCCAGCAGCTTAGCCCTCGGGACAGGGGAAGTGGAGACCCAGTACTTC.

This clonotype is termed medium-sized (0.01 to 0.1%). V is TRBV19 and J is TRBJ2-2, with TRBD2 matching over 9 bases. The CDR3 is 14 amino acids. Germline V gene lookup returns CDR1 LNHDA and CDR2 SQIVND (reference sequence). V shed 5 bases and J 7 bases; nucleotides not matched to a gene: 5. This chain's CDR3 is CASSRAGGGGELFF. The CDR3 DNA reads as TGTGCCAGTAGTCGTGCGGGAGGGGGCGGGGAGCTGTTTTTT.

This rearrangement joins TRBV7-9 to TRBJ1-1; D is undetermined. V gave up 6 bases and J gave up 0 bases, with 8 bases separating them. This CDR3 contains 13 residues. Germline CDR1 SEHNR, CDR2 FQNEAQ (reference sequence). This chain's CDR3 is CASSLDMNTEAFF. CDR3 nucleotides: TGTGCCAGCAGTCTCGACATGAACACTGAAGCTTTCTTT.

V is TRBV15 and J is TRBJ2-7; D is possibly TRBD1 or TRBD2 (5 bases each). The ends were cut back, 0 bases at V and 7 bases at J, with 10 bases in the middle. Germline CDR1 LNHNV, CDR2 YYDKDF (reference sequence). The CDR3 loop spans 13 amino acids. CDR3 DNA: TGTGCCACCAGCAGAGATTTGGGGGAAGAGCAGTACTTC. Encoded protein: CATSRDLGEEQYF.

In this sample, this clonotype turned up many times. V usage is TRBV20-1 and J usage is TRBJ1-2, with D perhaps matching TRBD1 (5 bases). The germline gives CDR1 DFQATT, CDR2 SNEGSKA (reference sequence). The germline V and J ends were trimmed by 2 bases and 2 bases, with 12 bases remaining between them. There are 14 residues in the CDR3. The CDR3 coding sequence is TGCAGTGCTAGAATCCCCGGGGCCAACTATGGCTACACCTTC. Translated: CSARIPGANYGYTF.

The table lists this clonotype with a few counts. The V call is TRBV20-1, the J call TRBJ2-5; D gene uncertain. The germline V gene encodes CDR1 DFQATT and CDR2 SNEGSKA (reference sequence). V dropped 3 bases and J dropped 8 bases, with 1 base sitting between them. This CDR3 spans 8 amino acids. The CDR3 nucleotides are TGCAGTGCTAGTACCCAGTACTTC. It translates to CSASTQYF.

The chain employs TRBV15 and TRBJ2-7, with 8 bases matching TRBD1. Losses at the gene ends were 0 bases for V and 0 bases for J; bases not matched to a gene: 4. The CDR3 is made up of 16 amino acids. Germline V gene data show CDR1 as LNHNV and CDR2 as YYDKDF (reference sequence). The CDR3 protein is CATSRDQGAYSYEQYF. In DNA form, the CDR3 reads TGTGCCACCAGCAGAGATCAGGGGGCCTACTCCTACGAGCAGTACTTC.

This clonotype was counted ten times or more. CDR3 loop: CASGWTGTYEQYF. The CDR3 DNA follows: TGTGCCAGCGGGTGGACAGGAACCTACGAGCAGTACTTC. This chain joins TRBV6-1 and TRBJ2-7, with 7 bases identical to TRBD1. There are 13 residues in the CDR3. V lost 8 bases to trimming and J lost 2 bases; unmatched junction nucleotides: 6. The germline V gene has CDR1 MNHNS and CDR2 SASEGT.

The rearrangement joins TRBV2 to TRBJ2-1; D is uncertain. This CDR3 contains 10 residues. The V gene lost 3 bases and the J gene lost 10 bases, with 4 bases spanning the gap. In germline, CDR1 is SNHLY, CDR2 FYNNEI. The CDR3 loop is CASSDAEQFF. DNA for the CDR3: TGTGCCAGCAGTGATGCAGAGCAGTTCTTC.

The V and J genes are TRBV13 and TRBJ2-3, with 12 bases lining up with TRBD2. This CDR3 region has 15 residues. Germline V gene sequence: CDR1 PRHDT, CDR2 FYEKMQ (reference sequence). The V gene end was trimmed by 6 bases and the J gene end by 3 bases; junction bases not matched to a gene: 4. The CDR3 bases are TGTGCCAGCAGGAGAGGGACTAGCGGGACAGATACGCAGTATTTT. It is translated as CASRRGTSGTDTQYF.

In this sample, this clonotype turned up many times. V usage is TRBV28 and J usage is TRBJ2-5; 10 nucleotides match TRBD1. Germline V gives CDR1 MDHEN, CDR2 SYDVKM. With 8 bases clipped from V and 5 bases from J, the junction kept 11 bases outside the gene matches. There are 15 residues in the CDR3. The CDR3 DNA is TGTGCCAGCGGTCGACCGGGACAGGGGTTGGAGACCCAGTACTTC. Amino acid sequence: CASGRPGQGLETQYF.

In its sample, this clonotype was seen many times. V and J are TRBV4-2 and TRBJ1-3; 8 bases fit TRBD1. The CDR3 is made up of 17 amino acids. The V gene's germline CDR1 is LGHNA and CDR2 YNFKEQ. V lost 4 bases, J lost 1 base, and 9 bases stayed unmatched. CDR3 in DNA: TGTGCCAGCAGCCCAGACATTGGACAGGGATCTGGAAACACCATATATTTT. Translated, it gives CASSPDIGQGSGNTIYF.